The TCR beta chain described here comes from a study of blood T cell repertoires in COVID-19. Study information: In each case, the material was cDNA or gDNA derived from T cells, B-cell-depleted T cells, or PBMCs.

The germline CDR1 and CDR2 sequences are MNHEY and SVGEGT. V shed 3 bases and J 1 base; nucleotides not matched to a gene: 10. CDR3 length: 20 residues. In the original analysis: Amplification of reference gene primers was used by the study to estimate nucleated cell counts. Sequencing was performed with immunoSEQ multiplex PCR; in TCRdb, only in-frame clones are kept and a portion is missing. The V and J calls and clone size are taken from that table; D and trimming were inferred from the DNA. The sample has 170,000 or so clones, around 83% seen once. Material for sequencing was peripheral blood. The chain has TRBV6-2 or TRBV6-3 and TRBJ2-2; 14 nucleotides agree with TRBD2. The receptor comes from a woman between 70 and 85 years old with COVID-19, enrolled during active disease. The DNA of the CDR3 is TGTGCCAGCAGTTATCTACCGGGACTAGCGGGGGCGAGGAACACCGGGGAGCTGTTTTTT. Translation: CASSYLPGLAGARNTGELFF.